The clone carrying this T cell receptor (beta chain) was counted many times. What it binds is not known. Trimming cost V 5 bases and J 0 bases; bases outside gene matches: 4. The germline gives CDR1 MNHNS, CDR2 SASEGT. This CDR3 spans 15 amino acids. From RNA transcripts, TCR beta CDR3 regions were amplified. HTBI primers drove first-round RT-PCR of the TCR CDR3. TCRdb re-called the multiplex PCR reads with MiXCR, one entry per CDR3 protein. The sample has about 420,000 distinct CDR3 sequences, approximately 13% seen once. The source of the sample is a study of T cells in Graves' hyperthyroidism and ophthalmopathy. Study-wide findings and caveats: With a median lead of approximately six months before onset, the model predicted ophthalmopathy. Most clonotypes expanded in thyroid above 0.001 were likewise present in blood. Ophthalmopathy was distinguished from stable hyperthyroidism by 13 V-J signatures.

The chain couples TRBV6-1 to TRBJ1-5, with 7 bases aligning to TRBD1. Sequencing input: blood. The TCR comes from a young woman with Graves' hyperthyroidism. CDR3 bases: TGTGCCAGCAGTCGGCAGGGGGTTAGCAATCAGCCCCAGCATTTT. This gives the protein CASSRQGVSNQPQHF.